This paragraph covers one T cell receptor (beta chain) sequence. Its antigen is still unknown. The sample is drawn from a study of cytomegalovirus exposure and HLA in healthy donors. Study-wide points: The analysis excluded some indistinguishable V segments, including TRBV6-2 and TRBV6-3. In a later analysis, at a false discovery rate of 0.05, about 16,000 TCR beta sequences matched HLA alleles. Accurate prediction of most subjects' HLA-A and HLA-B alleles from TCR beta sequences was reported. Researchers reported in a later analysis that a missense DCLRE1C variant was tied to TCR beta V- and J-gene trimming.

With 60 Vbeta and 13 Jbeta primers, the PCR was carried out. This table comes from immunoSEQ multiplex PCR, and its TCRdb copy is limited to in-frame clones, with some not included. Of more than 110,000 clones in the sample, roughly 78% were seen once. Per the germline V gene, CDR1 is MNHEY and CDR2 is SVGAGI. This CDR3 has 14 amino acids. Trimming left V 5 bases short and J 2 bases short, with 12 bases between. The receptor was isolated from a man aged 25-45 years in good health and CMV-seronegative. The sample was PBMCs. J is TRBJ1-2 and V is TRBV6-5; D unresolved. The CDR3 sequence: CASSAVEVNYGYTF. Written as DNA, the CDR3 is TGTGCCAGCAGTGCCGTGGAGGTCAACTATGGCTACACCTTC.